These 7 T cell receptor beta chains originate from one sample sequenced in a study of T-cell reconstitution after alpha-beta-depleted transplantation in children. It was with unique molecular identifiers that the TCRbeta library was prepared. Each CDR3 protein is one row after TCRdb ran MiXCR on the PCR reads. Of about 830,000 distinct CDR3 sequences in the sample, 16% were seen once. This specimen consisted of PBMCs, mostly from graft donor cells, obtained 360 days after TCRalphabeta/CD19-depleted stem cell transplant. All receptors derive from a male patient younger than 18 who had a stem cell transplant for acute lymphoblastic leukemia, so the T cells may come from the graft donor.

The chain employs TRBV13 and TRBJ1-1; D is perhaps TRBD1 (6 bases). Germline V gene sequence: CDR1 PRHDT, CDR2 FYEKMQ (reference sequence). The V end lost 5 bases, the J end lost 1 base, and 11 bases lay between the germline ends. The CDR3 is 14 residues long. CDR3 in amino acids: CASSGPGQNTEAFF. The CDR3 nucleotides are TGTGCCAGCAGCGGACCGGGACAGAACACTGAAGCTTTCTTT.

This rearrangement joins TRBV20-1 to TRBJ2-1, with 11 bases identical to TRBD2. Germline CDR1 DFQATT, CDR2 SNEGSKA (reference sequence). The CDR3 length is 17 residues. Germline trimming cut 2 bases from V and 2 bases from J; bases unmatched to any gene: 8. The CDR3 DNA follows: TGCAGTGCTAGACTAGCGGGAGGATCGGTCCCCTACAATGAGCAGTTCTTC. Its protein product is CSARLAGGSVPYNEQFF.

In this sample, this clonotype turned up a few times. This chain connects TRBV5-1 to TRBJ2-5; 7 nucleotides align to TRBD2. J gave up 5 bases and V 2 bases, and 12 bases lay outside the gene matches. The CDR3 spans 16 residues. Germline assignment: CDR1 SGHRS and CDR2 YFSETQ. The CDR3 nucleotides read TGCGCCAGCAGCTTAGCGGGGCGGGTCGTAAGTGAGACCCAGTACTTC. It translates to CASSLAGRVVSETQYF. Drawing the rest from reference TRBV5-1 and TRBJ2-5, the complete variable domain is KAGVTQTPRYLIKTRGQQVTLSCSPISGHRSVSWYQQTPGQGLQFLFEYFSETQRNKGNFPGRFSGRQFSNSRSEMNVSTLELGDSALYLCASSLAGRVVSETQYFGPGTRLLVL.

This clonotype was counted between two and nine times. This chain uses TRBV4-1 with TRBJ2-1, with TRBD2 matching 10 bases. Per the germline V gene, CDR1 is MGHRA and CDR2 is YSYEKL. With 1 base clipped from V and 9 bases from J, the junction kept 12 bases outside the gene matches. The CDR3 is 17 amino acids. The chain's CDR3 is CASSQVSGRAPRGEQFF. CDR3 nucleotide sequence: TGCGCCAGCAGCCAAGTAAGCGGGAGGGCTCCGAGAGGTGAGCAGTTCTTC.

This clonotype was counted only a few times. This chain's CDR3 is CASSRLAGEGMAGELFF. The CDR3 nucleotides read TGTGCCAGCAGTCGACTAGCGGGAGAAGGGATGGCCGGGGAGCTGTTTTTT. This chain uses TRBV27 with TRBJ2-2; 12 bases line up with TRBD2. The junction had 10 bases not matched to a gene; V was cut back by 5 bases and J by 6 bases. The CDR3 spans 17 residues. Germline CDR1 MNHEY, CDR2 SMNVEV (reference sequence).

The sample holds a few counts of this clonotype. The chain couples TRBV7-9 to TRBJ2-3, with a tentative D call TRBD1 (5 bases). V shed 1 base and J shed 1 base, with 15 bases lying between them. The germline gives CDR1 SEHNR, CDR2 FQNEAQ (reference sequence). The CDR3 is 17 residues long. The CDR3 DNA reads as TGTGCCAGCAGCTTAGGGGGCACACGTCCACGCACAGATACGCAGTATTTT. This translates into CASSLGGTRPRTDTQYF. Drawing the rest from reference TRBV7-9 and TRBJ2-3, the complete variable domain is DTGVSQNPRHKITKRGQNVTFRCDPISEHNRLYWYRQTLGQGPEFLTYFQNEAQLEKSRLLSDRFSAERPKGSFSTLEIQRTEQGDSAMYLCASSLGGTRPRTDTQYFGPGTRLTVL.

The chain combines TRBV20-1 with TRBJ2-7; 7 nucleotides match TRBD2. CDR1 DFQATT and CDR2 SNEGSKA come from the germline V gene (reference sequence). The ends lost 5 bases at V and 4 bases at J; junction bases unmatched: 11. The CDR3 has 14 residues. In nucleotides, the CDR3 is TGCAGTGCTCCCAGCGGGACTGTCACATACGAGCAGTACTTC. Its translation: CSAPSGTVTYEQYF.